This T cell receptor delta chain was observed in a study of gamma-delta chains in newborns, infants, children. Study-wide context: Innate gammadelta T cells reportedly expand polyclonally right after birth, driven by microbial exposure, per the title.

Worth noting for this clone: DNA and listed protein disagree at residue 14, so the protein shown here was translated from the DNA.

TCRdb processed the reads again with the CATT caller. The profile shows under 7,000 delta-chain clones, roughly 12% of them singletons. Sequencing used blood. The source is a child who was a newborn, infant or young child, either healthy, febrile or measles-vaccinated (not recorded which).

The DNA of the CDR3 is TGTGCCTGTGACACCATCGGGGGATACGCGACCGATAAACCCATCTTT. This sequence encodes CACDTIGGYATDKPIF. The genes are TRDV2 and TRDJ1, with 10 bases that match TRDD3. The germline V gene encodes CDR1 GEAIGNYY and CDR2 EKD. The CDR3 has 16 amino acids.